The entry below gives a single TCR beta chain sequence along with its context. This clone appeared a few times. Its target antigen remains unknown. Base qualities are missing; no much larger clone stands one base away. Library construction relied on the immunoSEQ multiplex PCR assay. In a multiplexed PCR, the TR loci were amplified; reverse primers were designed against J gene segments, whereas forward primers were designed against V gene segments. Amplified CDR3 regions were sequenced on the Illumina HiSeq System. Regarding the original processing steps: To strip out PCR and sequencing errors and collapse the data into unique sequences, a nearest-neighbour algorithm merged closely related reads. Repertoires were summarised by clonality and by T cell density, defined as TR molecules per amount of genomic DNA input. CDR3 amino acid sequences present in at least 80% of unsorted samples were defined as public TRs and were then tested for differential abundance between coeliac and control samples. Each lamina propria sample was queried against a list of more than 200 published gliadin-specific TRB sequences. Disease-group differences in clonality and density were tested with Kruskal-Wallis tests followed by Dunn post-tests. The table comes from immuneACCESS by way of TCRdb, which keeps in-frame sequences with V and J called. Part of the clones is missing from these tables; in studies checked, under half for an unresolved V gene and the rest for unknown reasons. That table supplies the V and J calls and clone size; D and trimming were determined from the DNA. Within this sample are more than 2,500 clones, with about three quarters of them counted one time only. The top ten hold around 18% of the sample.

The data stem from a study of coeliac disease (dated by TCRdb to between 2021 and 2023). Regarding the complete study: High-resolution HLA typing was unavailable, so biased TRBV7-2 usage was queried as a proof of principle. Next-generation sequencing of rearranged TRB and TRG CDR3 regions was used on small intestinal lymphocyte fractions taken from coeliac and non-coeliac patients. The study set out to describe the TR repertoires of small intestinal T cells in active coeliac disease, refractory type I coeliac disease, and coeliac disease treated with a gluten-free diet. Of the 30 or so patients in the full study, roughly 22 had coeliac disease confirmed by serology and 8 were controls with non-small intestinal disorders. TRB sequencing worked for samples from roughly 27 subjects, and these included roughly 25 paired bulk unsorted intraepithelial and lamina propria cell samples.

Taken from cysteine to phenylalanine, the CDR3 has 13 residues. Only the CDR3 DNA is retained, 39 bases long and in frame from the first base. CDR1 and CDR2 were assigned from the germline V gene as SNHLY and FYNNEI. Trimming removed 3 bases from V and 2 bases from J, leaving 7 bases between the germline ends. Cells were frozen in liquid nitrogen in DMSO/FBS as aliquots of 500,000 cells, with a single aliquot from each fraction going to sequencing. All 30 or so patients in the study underwent endoscopy and small intestinal biopsy. Lamina propria cells were released by collagenase digestion of the biopsy tissue remaining after intraepithelial cell isolation. Genomic DNA was extracted from frozen unsorted cell fractions using the Qiagen DNeasy blood extraction kit. The investigation overall reported the following: TRB and TRG repertoires of active coeliac intraepithelial and lamina propria samples showed lower clonality than controls, suggesting recruitment of diverse T cells. The authors judged the approach to be unsuitable for unbiased detection of gliadin-specific T cells, because gliadin-specific T cells are scarce and rarely shared between patients. TRB repertoires were found to be largely private, with most amino acid sequences unique to one sample, and no significant difference in V-gene usage was found between disease groups. High-purity fractions were not obtained when intraepithelial cells were separated from lamina propria cells, so cross-contamination between compartments was possible. Published gliadin-specific TRB sequences were found in about 50% of the 18 coeliac lamina propria samples but in only 1 of 6 controls.

The rearrangement joined TRBV2 to TRBJ2-5, with the D segment identity uncertain. Sequencing used lymphocytes from the gut lamina propria. Explained via the paper, the cell subset or site label denotes: lamina propria cell (LPC) fraction of small intestinal biopsy. This TCR came from a man older than 75 without celiac disease. The CDR3 has the sequence CASSESVQETQYF. The base sequence is TGTGCCAGCAGTGAGTCGGTTCAAGAGACCCAGTACTTC. The CDR3, completed at both ends by the reference TRBV2 and TRBJ2-5 genes, gives the full variable domain EPEVTQTPSHQVTQMGQEVILRCVPISNHLYFYWYRQILGQKVEFLVSFYNNEISEKSEIFDDQFSVERPDGSNFTLKIRSTKLEDSAMYFCASSESVQETQYFGPGTRLLVL.